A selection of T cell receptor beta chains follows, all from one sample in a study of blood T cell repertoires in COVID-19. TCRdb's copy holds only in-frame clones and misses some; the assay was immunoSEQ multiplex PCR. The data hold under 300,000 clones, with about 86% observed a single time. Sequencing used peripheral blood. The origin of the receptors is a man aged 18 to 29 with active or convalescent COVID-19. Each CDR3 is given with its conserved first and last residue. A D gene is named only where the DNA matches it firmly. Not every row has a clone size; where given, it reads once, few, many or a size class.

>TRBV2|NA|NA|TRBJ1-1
TGTGCCAGCAGTGGACAGGTGTTGAACACTGAAGCTTTCTTT
CASSGQVLNTEAFF
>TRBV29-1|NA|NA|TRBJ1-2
TGCAGCGCCGCCGCGGGGGGGGCGCGGTACTATGGCTACACCTTC
CSAAAGGARYYGYTF
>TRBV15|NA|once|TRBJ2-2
TGTGCCACCAGCAGAGAAGGCAGGATGGGCGGGGAGCTGTTTTTT
CATSREGRMGGELFF
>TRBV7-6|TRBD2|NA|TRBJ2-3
TGTGCCAGCAGCTTAGCTGGTGGGCTAGCGGGAGCAACGCAGTATTTT
CASSLAGGLAGATQYF
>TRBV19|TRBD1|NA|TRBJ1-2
TGTGCCAGTAGTATGGGGGGGACAGGACCCCGGTATGGCTACACCTTC
CASSMGGTGPRYGYTF
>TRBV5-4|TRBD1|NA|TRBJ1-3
TGTGCCAGCAGCCCATGGACAGGAGGATCTGGAAACACCATATATTTT
CASSPWTGGSGNTIYF
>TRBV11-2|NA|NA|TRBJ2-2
TGTGCCAGCAGACGGGACTTGATGACCGGGGAGCTGTTTTTT
CASRRDLMTGELFF
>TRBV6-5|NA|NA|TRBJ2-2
TGTGCCAGCAGAGGGAGACCGAACACCGGGGAGCTGTTTTTT
CASRGRPNTGELFF
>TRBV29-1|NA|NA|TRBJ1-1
TGCAGCGTTGAAGTTCAGAACACTGAAGCTTTCTTT
CSVEVQNTEAFF
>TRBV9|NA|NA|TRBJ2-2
TGTGCCAGCAGCGGAGCAACAGGGTGGGAGCTGTTTTTT
CASSGATGWELFF
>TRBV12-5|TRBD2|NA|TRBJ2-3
TGTGCTAGTGGTTTGATAGCGGGAGCAGATACGCAGTATTTT
CASGLIAGADTQYF
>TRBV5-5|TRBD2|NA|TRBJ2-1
TGTGCCAGCAGAAGACTAGCGGGGGGGAAAAATAATGAGCAGTTCTTC
CASRRLAGGKNNEQFF
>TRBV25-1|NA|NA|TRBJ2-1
TGTGCCAGCAGTGAATATAGTGGCGGTAAGCACAATGAGCAGTTCTTC
CASSEYSGGKHNEQFF
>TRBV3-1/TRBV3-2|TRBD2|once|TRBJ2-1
TGTGCCAGCAGCCAAGAGACTAGCGGGGGATTTTTAGGCGAGCAGTTCTTC
CASSQETSGGFLGEQFF
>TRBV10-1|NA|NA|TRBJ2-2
TGCGCCAGCAGTGATTTGGGGGGGCGGAACACCGGGGAGCTGTTTTTT
CASSDLGGRNTGELFF
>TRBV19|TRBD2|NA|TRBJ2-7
TGTGCCAGTAGCTTGGGACTAGCGGACTACGAGCAGTACTTC
CASSLGLADYEQYF
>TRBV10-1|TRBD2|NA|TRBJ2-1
TGCGCCAGCAGTGATGATAGCGGGGGTTTTTACAATGAGCAGTTCTTC
CASSDDSGGFYNEQFF
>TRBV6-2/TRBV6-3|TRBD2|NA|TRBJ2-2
TGTGCCAGCAGTTACTCGACGGGACTAGTGGGGCGAAGCGGGGAGCTGTTTTTT
CASSYSTGLVGRSGELFF
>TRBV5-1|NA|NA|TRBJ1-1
TGCGCCAGCAGCTTGGCAGGGGCTTCTGAAGCTTTCTTT
CASSLAGASEAFF
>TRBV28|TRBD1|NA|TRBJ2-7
TGTGCCAGCAGTCCCCTGTCCCGGGACAGGAGCTACGAGCAGTACTTC
CASSPLSRDRSYEQYF
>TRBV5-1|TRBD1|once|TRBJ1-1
TGCGCCAGCAGCCCGGGACAGGGGGCTGGGGATGCTTTCTTT
CASSPGQGAGDAFF
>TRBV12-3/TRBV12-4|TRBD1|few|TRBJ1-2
TGTGCCAGCAGTGGACAGGGGTCATTTGGCTACACCTTC
CASSGQGSFGYTF
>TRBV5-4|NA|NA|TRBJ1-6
TGTGCCAGCAGCTTGCCTGGGCGGGATTCACCCCTCCACTTT
CASSLPGRDSPLHF
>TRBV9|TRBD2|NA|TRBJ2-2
TGTGCCAGCAGCGCGACACCGGGACTATACACCGGGGAGCTGTTTTTT
CASSATPGLYTGELFF
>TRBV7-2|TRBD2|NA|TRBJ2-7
TGTGCCAGCAGCCAAACCTATGGGACGACTAGCGGCTACGAGCAGTACTTC
CASSQTYGTTSGYEQYF
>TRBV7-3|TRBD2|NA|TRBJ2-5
TGTGCCAGCAGCTTAACGTTGGGACTAGCGGGAGTGGTCTGGGAGACCCAGTACTTC
CASSLTLGLAGVVWETQYF
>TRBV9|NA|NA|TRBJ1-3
TGTGCCAGCAGCGTCGAACCGATAGTCTCTGGAAACACCATATATTTT
CASSVEPIVSGNTIYF
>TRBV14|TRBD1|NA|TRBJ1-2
TGTGCCAGCAGCCAAGGCTACCGGGACAGGTTCTTC
CASSQGYRDRFF
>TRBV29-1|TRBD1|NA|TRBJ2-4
TGCAGCGTTCAATACCGGGACAGGGGAGACATTCAGTACTTC
CSVQYRDRGDIQYF
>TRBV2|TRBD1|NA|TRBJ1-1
TGTGCCAGGACAGGGGGCGGTACTGAAGCTTTCTTT
CARTGGGTEAFF
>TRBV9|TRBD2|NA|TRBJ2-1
TGTGCCAGCAGCTCGAGGCGGGGTATGAGGGAGGGCCAATACAATGAGCAGTTCTTC
CASSSRRGMREGQYNEQFF
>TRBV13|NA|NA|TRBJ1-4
TGTGCCAGCAGCTTAGGCCGGGGTTGGGGTGAAAAACTGTTTTTT
CASSLGRGWGEKLFF
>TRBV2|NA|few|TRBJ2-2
TGTGCCAGCAGAATCCTCAACACCATGGGGGAGCTGTTTTTT
CASRILNTMGELFF
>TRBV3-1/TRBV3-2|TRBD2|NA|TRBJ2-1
TGTGCCAGCAGCCGCCGGACTAGCGGGCCGTACTCCTACAATGAGCAGTTCTTC
CASSRRTSGPYSYNEQFF
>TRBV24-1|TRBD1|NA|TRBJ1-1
TGTGCCACCAGAACAACAGGGGATAGCACTGAAGCTTTCTTT
CATRTTGDSTEAFF
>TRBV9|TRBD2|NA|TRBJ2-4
TGTGCCAGCAGCCCAACACCGACTAGCGGAAACATTCAGTACTTC
CASSPTPTSGNIQYF
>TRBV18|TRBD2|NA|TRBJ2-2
TGTGCCAGCTCACCGCCGGGACTAGGGGCCGGGGAGCTGTTTTTT
CASSPPGLGAGELFF
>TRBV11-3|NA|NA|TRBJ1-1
TGTGCCAGCAGCTTCCACGGTTGCGCTTTCTTT
CASSFHGCAFF
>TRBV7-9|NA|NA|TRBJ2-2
TGTGCCAGCAGCTTAGAGGAGGGGAGGCCCGAGCTGTTTTTT
CASSLEEGRPELFF
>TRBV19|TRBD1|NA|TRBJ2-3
TGTGCCAGTAGGGGACAGGGGGGAACAGATACGCAGTATTTT
CASRGQGGTDTQYF
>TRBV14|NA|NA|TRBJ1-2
TGTGCCAGCAGCAAGACCAGGGGTTCCGTCTATGGCTACACCTTC
CASSKTRGSVYGYTF
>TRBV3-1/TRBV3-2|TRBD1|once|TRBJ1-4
TGTGCCAGCAGCCCAGGACAGGGGATTAATGAAAAACTGTTTTTT
CASSPGQGINEKLFF
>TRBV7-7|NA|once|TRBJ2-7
TGTGCCAGCAGCCCCGCCGGAGAGGCCGAGCAGTACTTC
CASSPAGEAEQYF
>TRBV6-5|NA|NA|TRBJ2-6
TGTGCCAGCCAGGACTCTGGGGCCAACGTCCTGACTTTC
CASQDSGANVLTF
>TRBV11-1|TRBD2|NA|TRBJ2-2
TGTGCCAGCAGCTTTGGGTTAGCGGGAGAAGCCGGGGAGCTGTTTTTT
CASSFGLAGEAGELFF
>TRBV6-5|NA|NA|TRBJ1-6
TGTGCCAGCAGTTACTCGACCAGGGATAATTCACCCCTCCACTTT
CASSYSTRDNSPLHF
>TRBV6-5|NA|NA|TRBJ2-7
TGTGCCAGCAGTTATAACGCAGAAGCCTACGAGCAGTACTTC
CASSYNAEAYEQYF
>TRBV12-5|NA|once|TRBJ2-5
TGTGCTAGTGGTTTGGACAGGCTTGGGGAGACCCAGTACTTC
CASGLDRLGETQYF
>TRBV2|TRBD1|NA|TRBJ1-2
TGTGCCAGCCAACAGGGGGCAAAGGGCTACACCTTC
CASQQGAKGYTF
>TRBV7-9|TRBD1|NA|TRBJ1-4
TGTGCCAGCAGCAGAACCGGGACAGGGGACGAAAAACTGTTTTTT
CASSRTGTGDEKLFF
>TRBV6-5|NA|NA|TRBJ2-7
TGTGCCAGCAGTTCCCACAGGGTTCAATACGAGCAGTACTTC
CASSSHRVQYEQYF
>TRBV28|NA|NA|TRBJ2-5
TGTGCCAGCAGTGACAGTCTAGGGGAGACCCAGTACTTC
CASSDSLGETQYF
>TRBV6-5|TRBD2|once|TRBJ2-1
TGTGCCAGCAGTCCAACCGGCGGCGGGAGCAATGAGCAGTTCTTC
CASSPTGGGSNEQFF
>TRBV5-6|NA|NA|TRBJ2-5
TGTGCCAGCAGCTTGCAAAACCACCGAGCCCAGTACTTC
CASSLQNHRAQYF
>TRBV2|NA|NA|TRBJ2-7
TGTGCCAGCAGCGTTTTTGAGGAGCAGTACTTC
CASSVFEEQYF